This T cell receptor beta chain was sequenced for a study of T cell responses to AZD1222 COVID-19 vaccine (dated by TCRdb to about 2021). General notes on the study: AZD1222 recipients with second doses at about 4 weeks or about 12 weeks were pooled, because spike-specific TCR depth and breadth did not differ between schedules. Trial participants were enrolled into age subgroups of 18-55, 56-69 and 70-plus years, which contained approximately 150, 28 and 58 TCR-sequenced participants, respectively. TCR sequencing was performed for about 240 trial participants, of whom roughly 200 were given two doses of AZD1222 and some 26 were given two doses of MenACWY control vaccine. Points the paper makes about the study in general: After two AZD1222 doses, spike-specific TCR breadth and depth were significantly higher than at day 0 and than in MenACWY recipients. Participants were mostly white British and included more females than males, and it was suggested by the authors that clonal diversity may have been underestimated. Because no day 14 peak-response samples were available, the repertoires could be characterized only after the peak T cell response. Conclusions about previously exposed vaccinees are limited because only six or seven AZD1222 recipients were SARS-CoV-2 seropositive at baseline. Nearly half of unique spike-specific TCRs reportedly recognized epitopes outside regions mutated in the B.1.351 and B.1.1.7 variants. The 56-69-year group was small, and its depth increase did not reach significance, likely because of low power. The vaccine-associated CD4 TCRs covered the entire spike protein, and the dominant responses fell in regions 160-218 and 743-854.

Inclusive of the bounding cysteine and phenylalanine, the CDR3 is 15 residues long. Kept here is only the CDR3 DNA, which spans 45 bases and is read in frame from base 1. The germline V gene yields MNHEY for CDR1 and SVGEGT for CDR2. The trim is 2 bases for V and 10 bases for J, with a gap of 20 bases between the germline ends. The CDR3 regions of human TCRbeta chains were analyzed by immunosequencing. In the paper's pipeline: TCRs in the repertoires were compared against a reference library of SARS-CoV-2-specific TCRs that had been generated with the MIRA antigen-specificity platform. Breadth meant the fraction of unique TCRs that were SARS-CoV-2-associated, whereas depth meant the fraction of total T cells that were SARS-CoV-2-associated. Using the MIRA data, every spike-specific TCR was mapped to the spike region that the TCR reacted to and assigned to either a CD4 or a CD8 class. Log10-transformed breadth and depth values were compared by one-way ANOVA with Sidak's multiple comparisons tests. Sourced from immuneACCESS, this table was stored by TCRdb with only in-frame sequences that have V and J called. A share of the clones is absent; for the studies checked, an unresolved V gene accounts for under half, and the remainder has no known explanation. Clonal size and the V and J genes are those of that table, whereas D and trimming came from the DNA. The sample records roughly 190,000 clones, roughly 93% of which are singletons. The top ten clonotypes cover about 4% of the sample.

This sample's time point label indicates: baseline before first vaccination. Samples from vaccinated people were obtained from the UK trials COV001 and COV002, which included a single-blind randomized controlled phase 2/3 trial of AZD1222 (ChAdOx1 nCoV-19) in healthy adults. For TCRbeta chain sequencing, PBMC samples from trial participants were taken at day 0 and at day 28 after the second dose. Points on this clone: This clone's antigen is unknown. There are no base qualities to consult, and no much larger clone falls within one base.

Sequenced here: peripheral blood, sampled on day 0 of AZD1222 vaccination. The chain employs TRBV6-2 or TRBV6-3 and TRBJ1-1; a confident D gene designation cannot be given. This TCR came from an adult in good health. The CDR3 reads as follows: CASSYDVGPGRGAFF. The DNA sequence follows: TGTGCCAGCAGTTACGATGTGGGCCCAGGCAGAGGAGCTTTCTTT.